The 27 T cell receptor beta chains below all came from one sample that was sequenced in a study of neoadjuvant anti-PD-1 for oral cavity cancer. Method: immunoSEQ multiplex PCR; TCRdb's copy keeps in-frame clones and lacks some. This table holds 15,000 or so clones, around two thirds found once. The input for sequencing was PBMCs, taken before nivolumab (anti-PD-1) treatment. The receptors shown here come from a person aged 35 to 85 with oral cavity squamous cell carcinoma.

The J gene is TRBJ1-1, the V gene TRBV6-5; 7 nucleotides align to TRBD1. CDR1 and CDR2 (germline): MNHEY, SVGAGI. J gave up 5 bases and V 2 bases, and 5 bases lay outside the gene matches. CDR3 size: 14 residues. This CDR3 is CASSYIGGMTEAFF. The CDR3 bases are TGTGCCAGCAGTTACATAGGGGGCATGACTGAAGCTTTCTTT.

This clone showed up just once. The chain carries TRBV5-1 and TRBJ2-5; TRBD1 matches 9 bases. V trimming: 4 bases; J trimming: 4 bases; junction bases outside the gene matches: 5. Germline CDR1 reads SGHRS; CDR2 reads YFSETQ. The CDR3 sequence is 14 residues long. CDR3 sequence: CASSHGTGRETQYF. For the CDR3, the DNA is TGCGCCAGCAGCCACGGGACAGGGCGAGAGACCCAGTACTTC.

The chain joins TRBV6-5 to TRBJ1-4; D might be TRBD1 (5 bases). CDR3 length: 14 amino acids. V lost 0 bases to trimming and J lost 8 bases, with 10 bases between them. The V gene's germline CDR1 is MNHEY and CDR2 SVGAGI. The DNA for the CDR3 is TGTGCCAGCAGTTACTCAGGGGCTGAGGAAAAACTGTTTTTT. It is translated as CASSYSGAEEKLFF.

The rearrangement links TRBV6-7 to TRBJ2-1; D unresolved. TRBV6-7 is an ORF; its function is uncertain. The V end lost 1 base, the J end lost 8 bases, and 21 bases lay between the germline ends. The length of the CDR3 is 17 residues. CDR3 bases: TGTGCCAGCAGTTACTGCGTGGGGAAGCCTTATTCCGATGAGCAGTTCTTC. It specifies CASSYCVGKPYSDEQFF.

The count of this clone is one. The chain joins TRBV30 to TRBJ1-5; D gene ambiguous. The CDR3 has 14 amino acids. The germline CDR1 and CDR2 sequences are GTSNPN and SVGIG (reference sequence). V lost 0 bases and J lost 2, with 8 bases in between. The CDR3 loop is CAWSVGLGNQPQHF. The CDR3 coding sequence is TGTGCCTGGAGTGTAGGGTTGGGCAATCAGCCCCAGCATTTT.

V is TRBV27 and J is TRBJ1-5, with D maybe TRBD1 (6 bases). CDR1 and CDR2 from the germline V gene are MNHEY and SMNVEV (reference sequence). Trimming removed 5 bases at V and 9 bases at J, with 14 bases between. The CDR3 has 13 amino acids. The CDR3 is CASSRGSNRPQHF. CDR3 in DNA: TGTGCCAGCAGTAGGGGGAGTAACCGGCCCCAGCATTTT.

The genes are TRBV15 and TRBJ1-1; D is ambiguous. The CDR3 runs to 13 residues. V lost 4 bases and J lost 1, with 7 bases in between. Germline V lookup: CDR1 LNHNV, CDR2 YYDKDF (reference sequence). CDR3 loop: CATSIYRNTEAFF. The CDR3 region has the DNA TGTGCCACCAGCATTTACAGGAACACTGAAGCTTTCTTT.

Only a few counts were recorded for this clone. J is TRBJ2-5 and V is TRBV29-1; tentative D call: TRBD1 (6 bases). The V gene lost 4 bases and the J gene lost 2 bases, with 17 bases spanning the gap. The CDR3 has 15 residues. The V gene's germline CDR1 is SQVTM and CDR2 ANQGSEA. The CDR3 DNA reads as TGCAGCGTTGCAGGGGTACAGGCGGTTCAAGAGACCCAGTACTTC. It translates to CSVAGVQAVQETQYF.

The chain uses TRBV10-1 and TRBJ2-7, with a possible D match to TRBD1 (6 bases). The CDR3 sequence is 13 residues long. Germline CDR1 and CDR2: WNHNN and SYGVQD (reference sequence). Trimming stripped 0 bases from V and 10 bases from J, with 13 bases between. CDR3 in amino acids: CASSESRAGAQYF. In DNA, the CDR3 is TGCGCCAGCAGTGAGTCGCGGGCAGGGGCTCAGTACTTC.

The V call is TRBV30, the J call TRBJ1-4; D is unclear. CDR3 length equals 11 residues. From germline, CDR1 is GTSNPN and CDR2 SVGIG (reference sequence). V lost 6 bases and J 5 bases, leaving 7 bases between the germline ends. The CDR3 loop reads CACFTNEKLFF. CDR3 bases: TGTGCCTGTTTTACAAATGAAAAACTGTTTTTT.

This clone occurred a few times. This chain uses TRBV2 with TRBJ1-5; D is unresolved. CDR1 is SNHLY, CDR2 FYNNEI, per germline. The V gene lost 1 base and the J gene lost 7 bases, with 14 bases spanning the gap. The CDR3 totals 15 residues. CDR3 DNA sequence: TGTGCCAGCAGTGAAGGAGTCAGCGGGGTACAGCCCCAGCATTTT. Protein sequence: CASSEGVSGVQPQHF.

The V call is TRBV5-1, the J call TRBJ1-3; D gene unclear. The CDR3 runs 13 residues. Trimming took 0 bases from V and 11 from J, leaving 12 bases between them. The germline V gene has CDR1 SGHRS and CDR2 YFSETQ. The CDR3 DNA reads as TGCGCCAGCAGCTTGGCCGGGTACAGCTCCATATATTTT. This codes for CASSLAGYSSIYF.

The rearrangement links TRBV13 to TRBJ2-1; 14 bases map to TRBD2. The CDR3 is 15 amino acids. Per the germline V gene, CDR1 is PRHDT and CDR2 is FYEKMQ (reference sequence). V lost 5 bases to trimming and J lost 12 bases; unmatched junction nucleotides: 9. CDR3 DNA sequence: TGTGCCAGCAGCCAGGGACTAGCGGGGGTCGAGGGGCAGTTCTTC. This encodes CASSQGLAGVEGQFF.

This clone was detected only a few times. The CDR3 protein is CASSGSGGGPQHF. CDR3 bases: TGTGCCAGCAGCGGTAGTGGCGGGGGGCCCCAGCATTTT. The rearrangement links TRBV7-9 to TRBJ1-5; a weak D match, TRBD1 (5 bases). CDR3 length equals 13 residues. V lost 5 bases and J 9 bases, leaving 14 bases between the germline ends. From germline, CDR1 is SEHNR and CDR2 FQNEAQ (reference sequence). The complete variable domain, with remaining parts taken from reference TRBV7-9 and TRBJ1-5, reads DTGVSQNPRHKITKRGQNVTFRCDPISEHNRLYWYRQTLGQGPEFLTYFQNEAQLEKSRLLSDRFSAERPKGSFSTLEIQRTEQGDSAMYLCASSGSGGGPQHFGDGTRLSIL.

The J gene is TRBJ1-5, the V gene TRBV27, with D tentatively TRBD1 (6 bases). CDR3 length equals 12 residues. Trimming removed 11 bases at V and 6 bases at J, with 14 bases between. Germline loops: CDR1 MNHEY, CDR2 SMNVEV (reference sequence). In nucleotides, the CDR3 is TGTGCCGTAGGGGGTCTCGGTCAGCCCCAGCATTTT. Protein product: CAVGGLGQPQHF.

The chain couples TRBV4-1 to TRBJ1-5, with TRBD1 matching 7 bases. Germline CDR1 reads MGHRA; CDR2 reads YSYEKL. The J segment lost 4 bases and the V segment lost 1 base, leaving 7 bases of the junction unmatched. The CDR3 totals 16 residues. CDR3 sequence reads: CASSQGAQGGNQPQHF. The CDR3 coding sequence is TGCGCCAGCAGCCAAGGGGCTCAGGGGGGGAATCAGCCCCAGCATTTT.

This clone was counted only a few times. The chain couples TRBV4-1 to TRBJ1-6; the D gene is possibly TRBD1 (5 bases). V was shortened by 3 bases and J by 7 bases, with 13 bases between the two germline ends. Per germline, CDR1 MGHRA and CDR2 YSYEKL. The CDR3 spans 15 residues. The CDR3 nucleotides are TGCGCCAGCAGCCAGGAAAGGGGTAGCAATTCACCCCTCCACTTT. It translates to CASSQERGSNSPLHF.

In regard to this clone: One junction end does not reproduce the germline sequence, and a read error may be involved. The V call is TRBV7-8, the J call TRBJ1-1, with D maybe TRBD1 (5 bases). The germline V gene encodes CDR1 SGHVS and CDR2 FQNEAQ. The CDR3 runs 15 residues. The CDR3 DNA sequence: TGTGCCAGCACCTTAAAACGGGGCACGTACACTGAAGCTTTCTTT. Its translation: CASTLKRGTYTEAFF.

V usage is TRBV6-1 and J usage is TRBJ2-1; no reliable D call. The CDR3 loop spans 13 amino acids. V shed 7 bases and J shed 4 bases, with 11 bases lying between them. From germline, CDR1 is MNHNS and CDR2 SASEGT. CDR3 residues: CASKVAEYNEQFF. The DNA for the CDR3 is TGTGCCAGCAAGGTGGCAGAATACAATGAGCAGTTCTTC.

The chain recombines TRBV4-1 with TRBJ2-3; 9 bases fit TRBD2. V was clipped by 4 bases and J by 8 bases; unmatched bases: 16. The germline V gene has CDR1 MGHRA and CDR2 YSYEKL. The CDR3 sequence is 17 residues long. The CDR3 region is CASSPRPSGLASGTQYF. The CDR3 DNA sequence: TGCGCCAGCAGCCCCCGACCCTCGGGACTAGCCTCAGGTACGCAGTATTTT.

V usage is TRBV5-5 and J usage is TRBJ2-3; 7 bases line up with TRBD2. V gave up 4 bases and J gave up 2 bases; unmatched junction bases: 4. The CDR3 covers 14 residues. Germline V gene sequence: CDR1 SGHKS, CDR2 YYEKEE (reference sequence). CDR3 in DNA: TGTGCCAGCAGCCTTGGGACTATCACAGATACGCAGTATTTT. It specifies CASSLGTITDTQYF.

Of note for this clone: An end of the junction differs from the germline gene, which may be a read error. CDR3 coding DNA: TGCGCGACTGGAGGACAGGGGGGATATTGGGCACATGGCTACACCTTC. It translates to CATGGQGGYWAHGYTF. The rearrangement uses TRBV11-2 and TRBJ1-2; 10 bases line up with TRBD1. This CDR3 has 16 amino acids. CDR1 and CDR2 from the germline V gene are SGHAT and FQNNGV.

V is TRBV29-1 and J is TRBJ2-3; maybe TRBD1 (6 bases). Germline V CDR1 and CDR2: SQVTM, ANQGSEA. CDR3 length: 16 residues. V gave up 0 bases and J gave up 0 bases, with 13 bases separating them. CDR3 sequence (DNA): TGCAGCGTTGAAGATATGGGGGCCTCTAGCACAGATACGCAGTATTTT. Its protein product is CSVEDMGASSTDTQYF.

This clone appeared a few times. V is TRBV6-5 and J is TRBJ1-5; D may be TRBD1 (6 bases). Trimming pared 6 bases from V and 11 bases from J, leaving 17 bases between. From germline, CDR1 is MNHEY and CDR2 SVGAGI. The CDR3 spans 13 residues. DNA of the CDR3: TGTGCCAGCAGGCCGGGACACTCGTTAGCCCAGCATTTT. As protein: CASRPGHSLAQHF.

The chain joins TRBV28 to TRBJ1-5; 7 positions match TRBD1. The CDR3 is 15 residues long. The junction had 7 bases not matched to a gene; V was cut back by 6 bases and J by 2 bases. The germline CDR1 and CDR2 sequences are MDHEN and SYDVKM. The CDR3, as DNA: TGTGCCAGCAGCCTACAGGGGTTCGGCAATCAGCCCCAGCATTTT. Its protein product is CASSLQGFGNQPQHF.

V usage is TRBV9 and J usage is TRBJ1-2; possibly TRBD1 for D (6 bases). Germline-derived CDR1 and CDR2 are SGDLS and YYNGEE. The CDR3 runs to 13 residues. V was trimmed by 2 bases and J by 8 bases, leaving 13 bases between them. CDR3 nucleotide sequence: TGTGCCAGCAGCGTCCGGGGGGCGGGCGGCTACACCTTC. Encoded protein: CASSVRGAGGYTF.

The CDR3 DNA sequence: TGTGCCAGCAAGAGGACTTACTACAATGAGCAGTTCTTC. As protein: CASKRTYYNEQFF. The chain joins TRBV27 to TRBJ2-1; D perhaps matches TRBD2 (5 bases). Germline values: CDR1 MNHEY, CDR2 SMNVEV (reference sequence). CDR3 length: 13 residues. V was trimmed by 7 bases and J by 3 bases, leaving 10 bases between them.